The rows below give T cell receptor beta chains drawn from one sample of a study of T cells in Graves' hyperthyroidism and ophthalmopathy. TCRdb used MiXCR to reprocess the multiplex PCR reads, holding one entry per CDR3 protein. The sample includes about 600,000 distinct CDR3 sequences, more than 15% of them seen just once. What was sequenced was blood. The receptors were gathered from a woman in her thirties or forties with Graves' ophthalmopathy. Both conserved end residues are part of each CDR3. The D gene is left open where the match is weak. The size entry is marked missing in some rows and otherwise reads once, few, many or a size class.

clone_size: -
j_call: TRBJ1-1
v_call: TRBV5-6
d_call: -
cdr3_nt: TGTGCCAGCAGCTTCCTCTCGGGGGTGAACACTGAAGCTTTCTTT
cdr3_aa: CASSFLSGVNTEAFF

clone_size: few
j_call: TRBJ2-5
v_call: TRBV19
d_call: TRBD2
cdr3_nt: TGTGCCAGGCCCTCCGGGACTAGCGGGAAAGAGACCCAGTACTTC
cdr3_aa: CARPSGTSGKETQYF

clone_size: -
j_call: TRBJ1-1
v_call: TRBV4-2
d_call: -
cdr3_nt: TGTGCCAGCAGCCAACTAGAAGGGGACATGAACACTGAAGCTTTCTTT
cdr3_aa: CASSQLEGDMNTEAFF

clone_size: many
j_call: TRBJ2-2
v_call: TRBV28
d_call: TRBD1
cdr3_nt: TGTGCCAGCAAAGCACAGGGGGCGAATACCGGGGAGCTGTTTTTT
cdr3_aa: CASKAQGANTGELFF

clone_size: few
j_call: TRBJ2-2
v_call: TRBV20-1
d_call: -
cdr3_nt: TGCAGTGCTAGACTTAGCGGAAACACCGGGGAGCTGTTTTTT
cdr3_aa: CSARLSGNTGELFF

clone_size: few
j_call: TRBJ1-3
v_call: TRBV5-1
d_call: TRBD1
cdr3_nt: TGCGCCAGCACTACACGACCAGGGGGCGGAAACACCATATATTTT
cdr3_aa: CASTTRPGGGNTIYF

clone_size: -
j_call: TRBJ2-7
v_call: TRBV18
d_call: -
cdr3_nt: TGTGCCAGCTCCCCGGGCGAGATCTACGAGCAGTACTTC
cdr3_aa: CASSPGEIYEQYF

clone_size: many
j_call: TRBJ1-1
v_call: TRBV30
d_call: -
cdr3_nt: TGTGCCTGGTGGAACACTGAAGCTTTCTTT
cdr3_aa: CAWWNTEAFF

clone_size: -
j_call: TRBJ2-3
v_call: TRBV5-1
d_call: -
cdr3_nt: TGCGCCAGCAGCTCGGGGGATAGCACAGATACGCAGTATTTT
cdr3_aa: CASSSGDSTDTQYF

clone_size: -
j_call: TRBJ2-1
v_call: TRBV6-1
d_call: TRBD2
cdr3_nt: TGTGCCAGCAGTCCCAGCGGGGGGATCAATGAGCAGTTCTTC
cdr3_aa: CASSPSGGINEQFF

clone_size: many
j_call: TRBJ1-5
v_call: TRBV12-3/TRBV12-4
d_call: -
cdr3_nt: TGTGCCAGCAGTTTACAAGGGCCTGGCAATCAGCCCCAGCATTTT
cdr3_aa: CASSLQGPGNQPQHF

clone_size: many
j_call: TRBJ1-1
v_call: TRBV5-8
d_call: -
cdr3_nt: TGTGCCAGCAGCTTGGTCCAGGGGCGGCACACTGAAGCTTTCTTT
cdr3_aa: CASSLVQGRHTEAFF

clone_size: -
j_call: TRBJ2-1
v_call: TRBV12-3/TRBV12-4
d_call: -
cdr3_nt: TGTGCCACGATGGCCCAGCGGCCCAGGGTCAATGAGCAGTTCTTC
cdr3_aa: CATMAQRPRVNEQFF

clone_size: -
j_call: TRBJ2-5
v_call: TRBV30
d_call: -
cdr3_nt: TGTGCCTGGAGTACCCCGGGGGTAAGAGCGGTGACCCAGTACTTC
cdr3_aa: CAWSTPGVRAVTQYF

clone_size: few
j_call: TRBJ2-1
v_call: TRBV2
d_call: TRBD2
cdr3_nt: TGTGCCAGCAGTGGCTTACTAGCGGGTGCGTACAATGAGCAGTTCTTC
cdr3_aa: CASSGLLAGAYNEQFF

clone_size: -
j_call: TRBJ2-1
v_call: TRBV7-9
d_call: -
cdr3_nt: TGTGCCAGCAGCTTAGTCTGGGCACGCTTCGGCTCCTACAATGAGCAGTTCTTC
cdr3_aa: CASSLVWARFGSYNEQFF

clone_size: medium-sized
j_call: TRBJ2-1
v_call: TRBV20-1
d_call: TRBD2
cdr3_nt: TGCAGCGAACAAAGCGGGAGGGAATACAATGAGCAGTTCTTC
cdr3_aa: CSEQSGREYNEQFF

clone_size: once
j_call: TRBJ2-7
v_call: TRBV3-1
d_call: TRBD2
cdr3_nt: TGTGCCAGCAGCGATACAGGGACTAGCGGAGCGTACGAGCAGTACTTC
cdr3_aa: CASSDTGTSGAYEQYF

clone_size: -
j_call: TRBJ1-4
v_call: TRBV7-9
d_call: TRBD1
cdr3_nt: TGTGCCAGCAGCTTAGGGTCAGGGGGCAATGAAAAACTGTTTTTT
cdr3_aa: CASSLGSGGNEKLFF

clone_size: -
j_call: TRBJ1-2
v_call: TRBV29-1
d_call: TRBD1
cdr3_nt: TGCAGCGTCGGGACAGGCATTAACTATGGCTACACCTTC
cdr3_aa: CSVGTGINYGYTF

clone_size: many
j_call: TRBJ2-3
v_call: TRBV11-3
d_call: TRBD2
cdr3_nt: TGTGCCAGCAGCTCCACTAGCGGCCCATGGGGTCAGACAGATACGCAGTATTTT
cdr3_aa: CASSSTSGPWGQTDTQYF

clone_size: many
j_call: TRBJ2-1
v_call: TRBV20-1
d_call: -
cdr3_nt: TGCAGTGCTCCGACGGACTCTACAAATGAGCAGTTCTTC
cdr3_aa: CSAPTDSTNEQFF

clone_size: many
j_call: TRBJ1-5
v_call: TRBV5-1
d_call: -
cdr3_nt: TGCGCCAGCAGCTTGCCTGCAGATAGCAATCAGCCCCAGCATTTT
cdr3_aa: CASSLPADSNQPQHF

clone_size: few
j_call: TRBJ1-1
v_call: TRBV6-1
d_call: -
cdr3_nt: TGTGCCACTAAAGGGCAGGGAACGAACACTGAAGCTTTCTTT
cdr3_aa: CATKGQGTNTEAFF

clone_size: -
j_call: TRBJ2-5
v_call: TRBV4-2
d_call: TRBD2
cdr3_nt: TGTGCCAGCAGCCAAGATTGGGTAGCGGGAGCCGTGGAGACCCAGTACTTC
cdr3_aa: CASSQDWVAGAVETQYF

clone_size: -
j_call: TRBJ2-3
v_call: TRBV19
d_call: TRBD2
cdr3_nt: TGTGCCAGTAGTACTGGACTAGCGGGCACAGATACGCAGTATTTT
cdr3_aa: CASSTGLAGTDTQYF

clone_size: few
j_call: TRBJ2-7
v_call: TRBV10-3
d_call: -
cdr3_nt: TGTGCCTCTCGGGGTTCAGCAGATCCGTTCTACGAGCAGTACTTC
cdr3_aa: CASRGSADPFYEQYF

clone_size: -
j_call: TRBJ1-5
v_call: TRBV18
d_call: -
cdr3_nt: TGTGCCAGCTCACTGTGGGGGGCGACTCAGCCCCAGCATTTT
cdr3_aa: CASSLWGATQPQHF

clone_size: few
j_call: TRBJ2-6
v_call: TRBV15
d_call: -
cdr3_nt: TGTGCCACCAGCCTCGGGGGCGGAACTGGGGCCAACGTCCTGACTTTC
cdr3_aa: CATSLGGGTGANVLTF

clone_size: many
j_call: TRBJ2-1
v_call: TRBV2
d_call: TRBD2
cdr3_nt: TGTGCCAGCAGGGGGACTACATACAATGAGCAGTTCTTC
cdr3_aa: CASRGTTYNEQFF

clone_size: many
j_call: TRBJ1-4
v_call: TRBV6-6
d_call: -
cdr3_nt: TGTGCCAGCAGTTACTCGCGGGGGGGACTTGCAACTAATGAAAAACTGTTTTTT
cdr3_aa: CASSYSRGGLATNEKLFF

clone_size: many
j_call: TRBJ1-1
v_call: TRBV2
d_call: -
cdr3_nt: TGTGCCAGCAGTGACGAGGGGTACACTGAAGCTTTCTTT
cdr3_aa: CASSDEGYTEAFF

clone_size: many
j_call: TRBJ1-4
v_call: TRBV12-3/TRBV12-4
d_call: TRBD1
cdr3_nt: TGTGCCAGCAGTCCGACCGGCTCAGGGGGAAGGGAAAAACTGTTTTTT
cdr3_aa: CASSPTGSGGREKLFF

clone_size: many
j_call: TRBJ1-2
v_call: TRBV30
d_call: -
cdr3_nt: TGTGCCTGGAGTATTCAGTTAAACTATGGCTACACCTTC
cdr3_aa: CAWSIQLNYGYTF

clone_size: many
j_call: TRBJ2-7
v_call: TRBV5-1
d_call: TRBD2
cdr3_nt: TGCGCCAGCAGCCTGACCGCGGGAGGGCCAGGGGAGCAGTACTTC
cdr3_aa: CASSLTAGGPGEQYF

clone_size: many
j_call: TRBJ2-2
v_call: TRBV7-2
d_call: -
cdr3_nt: TGTGCCAGCAGCTTACAAGGCGGGGTTAACACCGGGGAGCTGTTTTTT
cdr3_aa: CASSLQGGVNTGELFF

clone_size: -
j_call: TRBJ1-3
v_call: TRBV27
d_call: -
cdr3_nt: TGTGCCAGCAGCTCCTCCCAATACTCTGGAAACACCATATATTTT
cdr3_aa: CASSSSQYSGNTIYF

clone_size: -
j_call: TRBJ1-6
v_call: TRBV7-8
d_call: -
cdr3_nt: TGTGCCAGCAGCGCAGGGGTTCCATATAATTCACCCCTCCACTTT
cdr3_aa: CASSAGVPYNSPLHF

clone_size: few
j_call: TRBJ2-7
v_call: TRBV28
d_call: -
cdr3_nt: TGTGCCAGCAGAAAAGTGGCGGGAAACTACGAGCAGTACTTC
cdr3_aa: CASRKVAGNYEQYF

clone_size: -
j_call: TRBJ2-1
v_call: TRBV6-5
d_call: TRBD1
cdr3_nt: TGTGCCAGCAGTTACTCGGGACAGGGCCCCAGAAACTCCTACGAGCAGTTCTTC
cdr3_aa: CASSYSGQGPRNSYEQFF

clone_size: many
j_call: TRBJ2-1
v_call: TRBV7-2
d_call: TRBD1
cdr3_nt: TGTGCCAGCAGCTTTAGGCCACAGGGGACCCACAATGAGCAGTTCTTC
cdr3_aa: CASSFRPQGTHNEQFF

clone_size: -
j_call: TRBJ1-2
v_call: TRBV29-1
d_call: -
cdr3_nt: TGCAGCGTTGAAGATAATAGGGATGGCTACACCTTC
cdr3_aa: CSVEDNRDGYTF

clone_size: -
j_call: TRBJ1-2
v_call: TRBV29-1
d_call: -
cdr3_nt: TGCAGCGTTGGGGTGACAGACTATGGCTACACCTTC
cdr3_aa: CSVGVTDYGYTF

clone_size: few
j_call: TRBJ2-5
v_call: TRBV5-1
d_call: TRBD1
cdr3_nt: TGCGCCAGCAGCTTGGTTGGCGACAGGGTAGGGGAGACCCAGTACTTC
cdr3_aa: CASSLVGDRVGETQYF

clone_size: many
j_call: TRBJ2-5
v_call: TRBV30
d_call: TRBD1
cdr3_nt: TGTGCCTGGAGGATCTACTTGACAGGGGGCAAGACCCAGTACTTC
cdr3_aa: CAWRIYLTGGKTQYF

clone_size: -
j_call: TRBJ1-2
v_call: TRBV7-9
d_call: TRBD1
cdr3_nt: TGTGCCAGCAGGCCAACTGACAGGGTCTACACCTTC
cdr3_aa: CASRPTDRVYTF

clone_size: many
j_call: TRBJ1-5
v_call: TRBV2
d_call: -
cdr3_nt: TGTGCCAGCAGTGCGAGACTTAGCAATCAGCCCCAGCATTTT
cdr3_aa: CASSARLSNQPQHF

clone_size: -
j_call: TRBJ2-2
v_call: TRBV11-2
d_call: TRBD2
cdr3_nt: TGTGCCAGCAGCTTAGGGACTAGCTTGAACACCGGGGAGCTGTTTTTT
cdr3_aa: CASSLGTSLNTGELFF